This T cell receptor beta chain was identified during a study of cytomegalovirus exposure and HLA in healthy donors. The PCR ran on 60 Vbeta and 13 Jbeta primers. Here immunoSEQ multiplex PCR was the method, and the copy in TCRdb shows in-frame clones only, minus some. Its clone listing holds 150,000 to 200,000 clones. Broader study findings: In all likelihood, a cluster of highly shared sequence variants was a sequencing artifact. The productive fraction for most TCR beta V segments was about 87% or about 30% in an earlier analysis. It was 150 to 200 TCR beta chains that were listed as cytomegalovirus-associated. A later analysis linked a missense variant in DCLRE1C to the trimming of TCR beta V and J genes.

Concerning this clone: Its target is not known.

CDR1 and CDR2 (germline): SGHNT, YENEEA. The V and J ends lost 5 bases and 5 bases respectively, with 13 bases between them. This CDR3 is built from 15 residues. The source is a man under 40 in good health and CMV-seronegative. Sequencing input: PBMCs. The chain recombines TRBV11-3 with TRBJ1-6; TRBD1 might be the D (5 bases). CDR3 nucleotides: TGTGCCAGCAGCACGAGTTCGGGGGATAATTCACCCCTCCACTTT. The encoded protein is CASSTSSGDNSPLHF.